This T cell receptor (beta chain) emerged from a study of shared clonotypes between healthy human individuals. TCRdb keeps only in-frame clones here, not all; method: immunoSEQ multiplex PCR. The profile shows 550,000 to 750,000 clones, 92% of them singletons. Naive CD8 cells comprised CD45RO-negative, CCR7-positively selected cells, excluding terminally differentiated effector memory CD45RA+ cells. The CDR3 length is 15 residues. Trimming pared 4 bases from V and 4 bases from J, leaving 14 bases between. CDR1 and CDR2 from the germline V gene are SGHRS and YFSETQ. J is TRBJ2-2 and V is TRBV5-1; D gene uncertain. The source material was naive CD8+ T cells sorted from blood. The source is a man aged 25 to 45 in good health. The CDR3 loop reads CASSHPKWGTGELFF. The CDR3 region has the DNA TGCGCCAGCAGCCACCCCAAGTGGGGCACCGGGGAGCTGTTTTTT.